This entry lists 30 T cell receptor beta chains sequenced from one sample in a study of cytomegalovirus exposure and HLA in healthy donors. Primers included in the PCR were 60 Vbeta and 13 Jbeta primers. Libraries were prepared by immunoSEQ multiplex PCR; TCRdb keeps only in-frame clonotypes and omits some of them. The sample has 150,000 to 200,000 clones; roughly 85% are singletons. Sequenced sample: PBMCs. The receptors come from a woman aged 45-59 years in good health and CMV-seropositive.

The chain carries TRBV28 and TRBJ2-5, with D maybe TRBD1 (6 bases). The V and J ends lost 5 bases and 0 bases respectively, with 10 bases between them. This CDR3 region has 14 residues. Per the germline V gene, CDR1 is MDHEN and CDR2 is SYDVKM. The CDR3 spells CASSPGQYQETQYF. CDR3 DNA sequence: TGTGCCAGCAGTCCCGGACAGTACCAAGAGACCCAGTACTTC.

This clone was seen once. The chain uses TRBV9 and TRBJ2-2; no clear D gene. The CDR3 is 15 amino acids. CDR1 is SGDLS and CDR2 is YYNGEE in the germline V gene. V was pared by 0 bases and J by 1 base, with 7 bases between. CDR3 in amino acids: CASSVATLNTGELFF. CDR3 DNA sequence: TGTGCCAGCAGCGTAGCTACCCTGAACACCGGGGAGCTGTTTTTT.

The rearrangement links TRBV5-4 to TRBJ2-7; the match to TRBD1 covers 10 bases. Trimming at V came to 4 bases and at J to 3 bases, leaving 4 bases not matched to a gene. The CDR3 covers 14 residues. Germline CDR1 reads SGHNT; CDR2 reads YYREEE (reference sequence). This chain's CDR3 is CASSPGTGVYEQYF. The CDR3 bases are TGTGCCAGCAGCCCAGGGACAGGGGTCTACGAGCAGTACTTC.

The chain couples TRBV5-1 to TRBJ2-5; a weak D match, TRBD2 (5 bases). The CDR3 runs to 15 residues. Germline V gives CDR1 SGHRS, CDR2 YFSETQ. Trimming stripped 3 bases from V and 2 bases from J, with 14 bases between. The CDR3 region has the DNA TGCGCCAGCAGCTACGGGGTACCTTTACAAGAGACCCAGTACTTC. This encodes CASSYGVPLQETQYF.

In this sample, this clone turned up a few times. The chain employs TRBV29-1 and TRBJ2-1; D possibly corresponds to TRBD2 (5 bases). Germline V gives CDR1 SQVTM, CDR2 ANQGSEA. The CDR3 spans 14 residues. V was shortened by 5 bases and J by 5 bases, with 16 bases between the two germline ends. CDR3 amino acids: CSVLDAPGNNEQFF. CDR3 bases: TGCAGCGTTCTAGACGCCCCGGGAAACAATGAGCAGTTCTTC.

The chain carries TRBV28 and TRBJ1-6; D uncertain. V was clipped by 6 bases and J by 9 bases, with 21 bases between them. This CDR3 has 16 residues. Germline V gives CDR1 MDHEN, CDR2 SYDVKM. CDR3 protein: CASSLLVSGIGSPLHF. CDR3 coding DNA: TGTGCCAGCAGCCTATTAGTTTCGGGGATCGGTTCACCCCTCCACTTT.

J is TRBJ1-4 and V is TRBV19, with TRBD1 matching 7 bases. CDR1 is LNHDA and CDR2 is SQIVND in the germline V gene (reference sequence). The V gene end was trimmed by 6 bases and the J gene end by 6 bases; junction bases not matched to a gene: 7. This CDR3 spans 14 amino acids. The CDR3 reads CASSQPGGHEKLFF. The CDR3 DNA follows: TGTGCCAGTAGCCAACCAGGGGGGCATGAAAAACTGTTTTTT.

This chain joins TRBV6-5 and TRBJ2-6, with D maybe TRBD1 (5 bases). V lost 6 bases and J 1 base, leaving 10 bases between the germline ends. The germline CDR1 and CDR2 sequences are MNHEY and SVGAGI. The CDR3 is 15 residues long. The CDR3 DNA sequence: TGTGCCAGCAGCCGTGACAGTTCTGGGGCCAACGTCCTGACTTTC. Encoded protein: CASSRDSSGANVLTF.

The chain is built from TRBV7-2 and TRBJ2-1; D might be TRBD2 (7 bases). The CDR3 is made up of 15 amino acids. Germline loops: CDR1 SGHTA, CDR2 FQGNSA. Trimming shortened V by 1 base and J by 7 bases, and 14 bases separated the two germline ends. The CDR3 nucleotides read TGTGCCAGCAGCTTAGGGGGAGGGGGTTATAATGAGCAGTTCTTC. Amino acid sequence: CASSLGGGGYNEQFF.

The rearrangement uses TRBV7-9 and TRBJ1-2, with D possibly being TRBD1 (5 bases). Trimming removed 2 bases at V and 5 bases at J, with 12 bases between. The CDR3 consists of 14 residues. Germline V gene lookup returns CDR1 SEHNR and CDR2 FQNEAQ (reference sequence). CDR3 residues: CASSLTGPAYGYTF. The CDR3 nucleotides are TGTGCCAGCAGCTTAACAGGACCGGCATATGGCTACACCTTC.

The chain links TRBV28 to TRBJ2-7, with D perhaps matching TRBD1 (5 bases). The CDR3 has 11 residues. The V end was cut by 7 bases, the J end by 5 bases, with 9 bases between. Per the germline V gene, CDR1 is MDHEN and CDR2 is SYDVKM. CDR3 coding DNA: TGTGCCAGCATAGGGGCCAACGAGCAGTACTTC. Its protein product is CASIGANEQYF.

V gene TRBV5-1 combines with J gene TRBJ1-2; a possible D gene is TRBD1 (6 bases). The CDR3 has 14 amino acids. Deletions cut 3 bases from V and 5 bases from J, with 14 bases between. The V gene's germline CDR1 is SGHRS and CDR2 YFSETQ. The DNA for the CDR3 is TGCGCCAGCAGCTCCCAACAGGGCGCTTATGGCTACACCTTC. Its translation is CASSSQQGAYGYTF.

The chain recombines TRBV4-1 with TRBJ2-5, with D possibly matching TRBD1 (6 bases). V lost 1 base and J lost 1, with 13 bases in between. Germline V lookup: CDR1 MGHRA, CDR2 YSYEKL. The CDR3 has 16 amino acids. DNA for the CDR3: TGCGCCAGCAGCCAAGCCCTAACAGGGCCCCAAGAGACCCAGTACTTC. Its protein product is CASSQALTGPQETQYF.

This chain links TRBV14 with TRBJ2-3, with TRBD2 as a possible D gene (5 bases). Trimming cost V 1 base and J 8 bases, with 10 bases left between them. The CDR3 extends over 13 amino acids. Germline CDR1 and CDR2: SGHDN and FVKESK. CDR3 in DNA: TGTGCCAGCAGCCAAGGGGCGGCGGGTACGCAGTATTTT. Residues: CASSQGAAGTQYF.

The rearrangement joins TRBV5-4 to TRBJ2-1; 10 nucleotides match TRBD2. The CDR3 has 16 residues. Unmatched junction bases numbered 4, after V lost 4 bases and J lost 0 bases. Germline V gene data show CDR1 as SGHNT and CDR2 as YYREEE (reference sequence). The CDR3 region has the DNA TGTGCCAGCAGCGCCGGACTAGCGGACTCCTACAATGAGCAGTTCTTC. It yields the protein CASSAGLADSYNEQFF.

This clone was seen once. This chain connects TRBV2 to TRBJ1-2; D might be TRBD1 (6 bases). Trimming took off 7 bases at V and 5 bases at J, with 14 bases between the two ends. Looked up from germline, CDR1 is SNHLY and CDR2 is FYNNEI. CDR3 size: 13 residues. DNA for the CDR3: TGTGCCAGCATCCCAGCCCAGGGGTATGGCTACACCTTC. This sequence encodes CASIPAQGYGYTF.

The chain couples TRBV28 to TRBJ1-6; 10 nucleotides match TRBD1. Germline V lookup: CDR1 MDHEN, CDR2 SYDVKM. V was clipped by 4 bases and J by 8 bases; unmatched bases: 2. The CDR3 consists of 14 residues. CDR3 loop: CASSSGQGDSPLHF. DNA for the CDR3: TGTGCCAGCAGTTCAGGACAGGGGGATTCACCCCTCCACTTT.

V usage is TRBV25-1 and J usage is TRBJ2-7; 8 bases align to TRBD2. This CDR3 has 16 amino acids. Trimming took 2 bases from V and 2 from J; bases not matched to a gene: 8. The germline V gene has CDR1 MGHDK and CDR2 SYGVNS. CDR3 in amino acids: CASSEPLAGQAYEQYF. DNA of the CDR3: TGTGCCAGCAGTGAACCTTTAGCGGGGCAAGCCTACGAGCAGTACTTC.

The V and J genes are TRBV5-1 and TRBJ2-3, with D perhaps TRBD2 (5 bases). The ends were cut back, 4 bases at V and 6 bases at J, with 18 bases in the middle. In germline, CDR1 is SGHRS, CDR2 YFSETQ. The CDR3 consists of 15 residues. CDR3 sequence (DNA): TGCGCCAGCAGCCCCACCTCCAGAGGGCGGGATACGCAGTATTTT. Encoded protein: CASSPTSRGRDTQYF. Drawing the rest from reference TRBV5-1 and TRBJ2-3, the complete variable domain is KAGVTQTPRYLIKTRGQQVTLSCSPISGHRSVSWYQQTPGQGLQFLFEYFSETQRNKGNFPGRFSGRQFSNSRSEMNVSTLELGDSALYLCASSPTSRGRDTQYFGPGTRLTVL.

As DNA, the CDR3 is TGTGCCAGCAGCTTACCTAATAGTTACGAGCAGTACTTC. Amino acid sequence: CASSLPNSYEQYF. The chain uses TRBV7-2 and TRBJ2-7, with D unclear. Trimming stripped 2 bases from V and 4 bases from J, with 9 bases between. The germline V gene encodes CDR1 SGHTA and CDR2 FQGNSA. CDR3 length: 13 residues.

In its sample, this clone was seen a few times. This chain links TRBV7-8 with TRBJ2-2; 10 nucleotides agree with TRBD1. Germline V lookup: CDR1 SGHVS, CDR2 FQNEAQ. V shed 2 bases and J 7 bases; nucleotides not matched to a gene: 10. The CDR3 totals 17 residues. CDR3 residues: CASSLSGTGVGIGELFF. The CDR3 DNA reads TGTGCCAGCAGCTTAAGCGGGACAGGGGTCGGGATCGGGGAGCTGTTTTTT.

V usage is TRBV5-1 and J usage is TRBJ2-3; possibly TRBD1 for D (5 bases). Trimming took off 4 bases at V and 0 bases at J, with 9 bases between the two ends. The length of the CDR3 is 14 residues. Looked up from germline, CDR1 is SGHRS and CDR2 is YFSETQ. The CDR3 DNA follows: TGCGCCAGCAGCCAGGGTTCTAGCACAGATACGCAGTATTTT. It codes for CASSQGSSTDTQYF.

The V gene is TRBV21-1, the J gene TRBJ1-4; TRBD1 is the table's D call, not checked against the DNA. TRBV21-1 is shown as a pseudogene. This CDR3 comprises 17 residues. The CDR3 reads CASSKANGTGDNEKLFF. The CDR3 DNA reads as TGTGCCAGCAGCAAAGCGAATGGGACAGGGGATAATGAAAAACTGTTTTTT.

This chain uses TRBV13 with TRBJ2-1; TRBD1 might be the D (6 bases). Germline assignment: CDR1 PRHDT and CDR2 FYEKMQ (reference sequence). The CDR3 runs to 16 residues. With 5 bases removed from V and 2 bases from J, the gap between germline ends came to 16 bases. The CDR3 reads CASSTGTTLPYNEQFF. For the CDR3, the DNA is TGTGCCAGCAGCACCGGGACAACGCTCCCCTACAATGAGCAGTTCTTC.

This clone was counted between two and nine times. V gene TRBV10-3 combines with J gene TRBJ2-6; no clear D gene. Between the trimmed V and J ends, which lost 3 bases and 0 bases, there was a span of 3 bases. The germline gives CDR1 ENHRY, CDR2 SYGVKD. The CDR3 runs 14 residues. The DNA of the CDR3 is TGTGCCATCAGTGACAGCTCTGGGGCCAACGTCCTGACTTTC. It encodes CAISDSSGANVLTF.

The rearrangement uses TRBV5-1 and TRBJ1-1, with TRBD1 identical over 7 bases. CDR3 length equals 15 residues. V gave up 2 bases and J gave up 2 bases; unmatched junction bases: 6. Germline values: CDR1 SGHRS, CDR2 YFSETQ. CDR3 sequence (DNA): TGCGCCAGCAGCTTCGGTTGGGACAGCAACACTGAAGCTTTCTTT. It encodes CASSFGWDSNTEAFF. The variable domain in full, with the rest retrieved from reference TRBV5-1 and TRBJ1-1, is KAGVTQTPRYLIKTRGQQVTLSCSPISGHRSVSWYQQTPGQGLQFLFEYFSETQRNKGNFPGRFSGRQFSNSRSEMNVSTLELGDSALYLCASSFGWDSNTEAFFGQGTRLTVV.

This chain links TRBV7-2 with TRBJ2-3, with TRBD1 matching over 9 bases. CDR3 length: 15 residues. Germline-derived CDR1 and CDR2 are SGHTA and FQGNSA. V was clipped by 5 bases and J by 1 base; unmatched bases: 4. CDR3: CASSPRTGGTDTQYF. In DNA, the CDR3 is TGTGCCAGCAGCCCGAGGACAGGGGGCACAGATACGCAGTATTTT.

V gene TRBV7-2 combines with J gene TRBJ1-5, with TRBD1 matching 9 bases. This CDR3 has 13 amino acids. Germline loops: CDR1 SGHTA, CDR2 FQGNSA. V lost 6 bases to trimming and J lost 5 bases; unmatched junction nucleotides: 2. CDR3 in amino acids: CASRDRGDQPQHF. The CDR3 DNA follows: TGTGCCAGCAGAGACAGGGGGGATCAGCCCCAGCATTTT.

The chain is built from TRBV5-1 and TRBJ2-7; 11 bases line up with TRBD1. The CDR3 is 14 residues long. Germline values: CDR1 SGHRS, CDR2 YFSETQ. V shed 5 bases and J 4 bases; nucleotides not matched to a gene: 5. The CDR3 here is CASRPGTGGYEQYF. In nucleotides, the CDR3 is TGCGCCAGCAGACCCGGGACAGGGGGTTACGAGCAGTACTTC.

Here the CDR3 reads CASQRGARETQYF. CDR3 nucleotide sequence: TGTGCCAGCCAGCGGGGGGCCCGGGAGACCCAGTACTTC. The gene calls are TRBV6-6 and TRBJ2-5; 9 nucleotides line up with TRBD2. Germline V gene data show CDR1 as MNHNY and CDR2 as SVGAGI (reference sequence). V gave up 8 bases and J gave up 5 bases; unmatched junction bases: 6. This CDR3 region has 13 residues.